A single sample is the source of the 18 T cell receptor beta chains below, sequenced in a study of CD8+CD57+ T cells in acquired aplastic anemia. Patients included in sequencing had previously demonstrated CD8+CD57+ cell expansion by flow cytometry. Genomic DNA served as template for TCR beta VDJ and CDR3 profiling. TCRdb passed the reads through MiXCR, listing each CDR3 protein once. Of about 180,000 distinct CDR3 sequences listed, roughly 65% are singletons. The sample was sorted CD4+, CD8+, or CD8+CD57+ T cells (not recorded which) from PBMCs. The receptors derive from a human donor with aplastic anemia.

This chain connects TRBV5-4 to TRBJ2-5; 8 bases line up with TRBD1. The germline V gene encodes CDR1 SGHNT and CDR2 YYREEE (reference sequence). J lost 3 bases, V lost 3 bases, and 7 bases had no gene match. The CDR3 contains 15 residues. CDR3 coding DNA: TGTGCCAGCAGCTCGGCACCGACAGGGGAAGAGACCCAGTACTTC. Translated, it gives CASSSAPTGEETQYF.

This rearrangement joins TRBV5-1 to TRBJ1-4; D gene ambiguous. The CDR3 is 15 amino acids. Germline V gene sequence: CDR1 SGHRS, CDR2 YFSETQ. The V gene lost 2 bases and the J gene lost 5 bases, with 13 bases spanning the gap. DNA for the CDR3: TGCGCCAGCAGCTTCCAGGACGGACGAAATGAAAAACTGTTTTTT. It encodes CASSFQDGRNEKLFF.

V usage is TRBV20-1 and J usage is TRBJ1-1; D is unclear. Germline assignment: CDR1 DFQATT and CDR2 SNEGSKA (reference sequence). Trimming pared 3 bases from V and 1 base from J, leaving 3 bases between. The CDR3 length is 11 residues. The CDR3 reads CSARGNTEAFF. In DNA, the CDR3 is TGCAGTGCTAGGGGGAACACTGAAGCTTTCTTT.

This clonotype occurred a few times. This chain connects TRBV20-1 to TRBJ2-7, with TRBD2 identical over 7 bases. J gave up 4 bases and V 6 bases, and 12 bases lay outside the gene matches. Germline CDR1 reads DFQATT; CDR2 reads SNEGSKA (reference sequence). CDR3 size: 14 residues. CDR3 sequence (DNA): TGCAGTGCAAAGCACCGGGACTACCATTACGAGCAGTACTTC. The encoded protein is CSAKHRDYHYEQYF.

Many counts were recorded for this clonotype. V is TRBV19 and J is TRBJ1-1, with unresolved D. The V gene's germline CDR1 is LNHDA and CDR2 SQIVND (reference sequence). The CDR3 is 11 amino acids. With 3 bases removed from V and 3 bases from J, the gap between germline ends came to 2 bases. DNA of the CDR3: TGTGCCAGTAGTATTTACACTGAAGCTTTCTTT. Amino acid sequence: CASSIYTEAFF.

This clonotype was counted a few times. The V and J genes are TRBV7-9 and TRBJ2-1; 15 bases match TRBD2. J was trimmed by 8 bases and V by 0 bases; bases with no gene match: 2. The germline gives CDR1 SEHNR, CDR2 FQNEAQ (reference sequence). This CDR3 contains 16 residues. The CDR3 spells CASSLAGLAGGHEQFF. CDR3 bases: TGTGCCAGCAGCTTAGCAGGACTAGCGGGGGGGCATGAGCAGTTCTTC.

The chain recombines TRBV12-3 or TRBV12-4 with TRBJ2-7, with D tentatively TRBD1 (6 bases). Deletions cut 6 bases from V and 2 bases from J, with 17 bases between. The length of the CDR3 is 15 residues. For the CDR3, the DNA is TGTGCCAGCAGAAATACCGGGACACAACCCTACGAGCAGTACTTC. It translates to CASRNTGTQPYEQYF.

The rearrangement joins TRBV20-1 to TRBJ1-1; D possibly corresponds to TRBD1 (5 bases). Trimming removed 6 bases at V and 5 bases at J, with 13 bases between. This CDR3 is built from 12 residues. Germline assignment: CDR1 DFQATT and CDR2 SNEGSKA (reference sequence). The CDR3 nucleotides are TGCAGTGCAAGCAGGGCAGAGACTGAAGCTTTCTTT. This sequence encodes CSASRAETEAFF.

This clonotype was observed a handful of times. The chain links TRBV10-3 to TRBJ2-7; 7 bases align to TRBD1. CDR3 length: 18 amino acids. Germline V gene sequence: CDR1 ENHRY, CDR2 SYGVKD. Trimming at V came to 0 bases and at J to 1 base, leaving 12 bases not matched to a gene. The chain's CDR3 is CAISESTRDSQGSYEQYF. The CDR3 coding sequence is TGTGCCATCAGTGAGTCGACCCGGGACAGCCAGGGGTCCTACGAGCAGTACTTC.

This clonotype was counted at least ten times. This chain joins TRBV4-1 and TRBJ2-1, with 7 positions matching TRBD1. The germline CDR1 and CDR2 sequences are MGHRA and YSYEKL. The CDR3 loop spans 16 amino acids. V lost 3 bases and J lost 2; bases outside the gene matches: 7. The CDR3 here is CASSQDIGGTYNEQFF. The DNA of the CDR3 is TGCGCCAGCAGCCAGGATATAGGGGGCACCTACAATGAGCAGTTCTTC.

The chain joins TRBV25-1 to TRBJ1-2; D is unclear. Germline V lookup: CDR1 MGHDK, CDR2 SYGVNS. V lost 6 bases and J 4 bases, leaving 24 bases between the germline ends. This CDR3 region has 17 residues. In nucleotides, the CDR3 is TGTGCCAGCAGCCCCCCTCCCGAGGGAGAAGAACCCTATGGCTACACCTTC. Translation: CASSPPPEGEEPYGYTF.

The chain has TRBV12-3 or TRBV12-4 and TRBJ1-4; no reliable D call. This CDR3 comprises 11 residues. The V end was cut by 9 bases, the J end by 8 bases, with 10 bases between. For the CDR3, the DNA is TGTGCCAGTGGGAGAGGGGAAAAACTGTTTTTT. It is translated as CASGRGEKLFF.

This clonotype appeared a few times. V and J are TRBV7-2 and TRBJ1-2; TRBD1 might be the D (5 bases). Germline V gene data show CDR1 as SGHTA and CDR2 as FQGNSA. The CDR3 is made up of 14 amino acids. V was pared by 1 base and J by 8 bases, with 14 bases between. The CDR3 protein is CASSLEGFTRGYTF. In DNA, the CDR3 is TGTGCCAGCAGCTTAGAGGGGTTCACTCGAGGCTACACCTTC. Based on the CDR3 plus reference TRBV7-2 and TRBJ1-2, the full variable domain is GAGVSQSPSNKVTEKGKDVELRCDPISGHTALYWYRQSLGQGLEFLIYFQGNSAPDKSGLPSDRFSAERTGGSVSTLTIQRTQQEDSAVYLCASSLEGFTRGYTFGSGTRLTVV.

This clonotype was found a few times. The CDR3 DNA reads TGTGCCAGCGTATTCCCGGAGGGAAGCCAAGAGACCCAGTACTTC. Its protein is CASVFPEGSQETQYF. The V and J genes are TRBV3-1 and TRBJ2-5; a possible D gene is TRBD2 (6 bases). The CDR3 has 15 residues. V was cut by 8 bases and J by 1 base, with 17 bases left in between. CDR1 and CDR2 (germline): LGHDT, YNNKEL (reference sequence).

The CDR3 bases are TGCAGTGCCGTCAAGGGTGACGGATCACCCCTCCACTTT. As protein: CSAVKGDGSPLHF. This chain connects TRBV20-1 to TRBJ1-6; no reliable D call. This CDR3 has 13 amino acids. Per the germline V gene, CDR1 is DFQATT and CDR2 is SNEGSKA (reference sequence). Trimming stripped 6 bases from V and 10 bases from J, with 16 bases between.

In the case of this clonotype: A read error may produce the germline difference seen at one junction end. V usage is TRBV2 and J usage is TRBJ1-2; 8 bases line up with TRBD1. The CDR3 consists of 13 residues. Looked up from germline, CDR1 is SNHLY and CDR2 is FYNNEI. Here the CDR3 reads CASSERTGNGHTF. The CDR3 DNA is TGTGCCAGCAGTGAGCGGACAGGGAATGGCCACACCTTC.

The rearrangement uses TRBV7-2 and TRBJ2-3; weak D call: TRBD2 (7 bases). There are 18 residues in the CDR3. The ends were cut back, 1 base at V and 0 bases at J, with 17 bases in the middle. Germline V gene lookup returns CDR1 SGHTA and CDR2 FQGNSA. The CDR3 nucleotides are TGTGCCAGCAGCTTAGATGGGTCAGGGAGGGGGAGCACAGATACGCAGTATTTT. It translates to CASSLDGSGRGSTDTQYF.

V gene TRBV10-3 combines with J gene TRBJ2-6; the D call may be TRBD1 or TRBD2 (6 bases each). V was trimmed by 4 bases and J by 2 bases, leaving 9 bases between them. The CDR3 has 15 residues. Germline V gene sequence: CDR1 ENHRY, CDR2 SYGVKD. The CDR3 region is CAISVGGPGANVLTF. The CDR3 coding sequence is TGTGCCATCAGTGTTGGGGGGCCTGGGGCCAACGTCCTGACTTTC.